The 26 T cell receptor beta chains given below trace back to one sample, sequenced in a study of blood T cell repertoires in COVID-19. The assay was immunoSEQ multiplex PCR, and TCRdb's table has in-frame clones only and misses some. In the table there are about 180,000 clones, about 89% of which are singletons. What was sequenced was peripheral blood. All receptors derive from a man aged 18 to 30 who had recovered from COVID-19.

The chain carries TRBV7-9 and TRBJ1-1; D gene unclear. Germline V CDR1 and CDR2: SEHNR, FQNEAQ (reference sequence). The CDR3 consists of 12 residues. V was clipped by 4 bases and J by 1 base, with 4 bases between them. The CDR3 DNA is TGTGCCAGCAGCTCCAAGAACACTGAAGCTTTCTTT. Translating gives CASSSKNTEAFF.

The gene calls are TRBV4-3 and TRBJ2-3; 8 bases align to TRBD2. Trimming took 0 bases from V and 4 from J; bases not matched to a gene: 12. In germline, CDR1 is LGHNA, CDR2 YSLEER. This CDR3 is built from 18 residues. Here the CDR3 reads CASSQDITGTRVSDTQYF. CDR3 nucleotides: TGCGCCAGCAGCCAAGATATCACTGGGACTAGGGTGTCAGATACGCAGTATTTT.

To note about this clone: The sample has other DNA sequences that encode this CDR3 too. The rearrangement links TRBV12-3 or TRBV12-4 to TRBJ2-3, with D hard to call. This CDR3 contains 11 residues. V was pared by 5 bases and J by 3 bases, with 3 bases between. The CDR3 nucleotides are TGTGCCAGCAGTCAAACAGATACGCAGTATTTT. Protein product: CASSQTDTQYF.

The J gene is TRBJ2-1, the V gene TRBV5-1, with 8 bases fitting TRBD2. From germline, CDR1 is SGHRS and CDR2 YFSETQ. The ends lost 0 bases at V and 6 bases at J; junction bases unmatched: 5. This CDR3 is 15 amino acids long. This chain's CDR3 is CASSLAAGAGNEQFF. The CDR3 DNA reads as TGCGCCAGCAGCTTGGCAGCGGGAGCCGGCAATGAGCAGTTCTTC. The variable domain in full, with the rest retrieved from reference TRBV5-1 and TRBJ2-1, is KAGVTQTPRYLIKTRGQQVTLSCSPISGHRSVSWYQQTPGQGLQFLFEYFSETQRNKGNFPGRFSGRQFSNSRSEMNVSTLELGDSALYLCASSLAAGAGNEQFFGPGTRLTVL.

The genes are TRBV4-1 and TRBJ2-1, with D perhaps matching TRBD1 (5 bases). The CDR3 totals 17 residues. CDR1 is MGHRA, CDR2 YSYEKL, per germline. The V gene lost 0 bases and the J gene lost 8 bases, with 20 bases spanning the gap. CDR3 region: CASSQDPGQPVIHEQFF. The CDR3 DNA is TGCGCCAGCAGCCAAGACCCAGGACAACCGGTTATTCATGAGCAGTTCTTC.

The chain carries TRBV5-4 and TRBJ1-6; TRBD1 agrees at 10 bases. V lost 4 bases to trimming and J lost 9 bases; unmatched junction nucleotides: 4. CDR1 and CDR2 from the germline V gene are SGHNT and YYREEE (reference sequence). The CDR3 extends over 14 amino acids. CDR3 in DNA: TGTGCCAGCAGCGCGGACAGGGGGGGTTCACCCCTCCACTTT. This sequence encodes CASSADRGGSPLHF.

The gene calls are TRBV4-1 and TRBJ2-7; tentatively, D is TRBD2 (6 bases). Deletions cut 5 bases from V and 2 bases from J, with 10 bases between. The CDR3 is made up of 13 amino acids. Germline V lookup: CDR1 MGHRA, CDR2 YSYEKL. CDR3 DNA: TGCGCCAGCAGCGGAGGGTCTACCTACGAGCAGTACTTC. Amino acids: CASSGGSTYEQYF.

The J gene is TRBJ2-1, the V gene TRBV6-2 or TRBV6-3, with 7 nucleotides matching TRBD2. With 2 bases clipped from V and 9 bases from J, the junction kept 4 bases outside the gene matches. The CDR3 loop spans 13 amino acids. Per germline, CDR1 MNHEY and CDR2 SVGEGT. CDR3 sequence (DNA): TGTGCCAGCAGTTACGCGGGAGTCCCTGAGCAGTTCTTC. This sequence encodes CASSYAGVPEQFF.

The gene calls are TRBV7-9 and TRBJ2-7; a weak D match, TRBD2 (5 bases). CDR1 and CDR2 from the germline V gene are SEHNR and FQNEAQ (reference sequence). V was clipped by 5 bases and J by 4 bases, with 12 bases between them. There are 13 residues in the CDR3. The CDR3: CASSHIWEYEQYF. For the CDR3, the DNA is TGTGCCAGCAGCCATATTTGGGAGTACGAGCAGTACTTC.

This sequence joins TRBV10-2 and TRBJ2-3, with 7 positions matching TRBD2. Germline CDR1 is WSHSY and CDR2 is SAAADI. Trimming took 4 bases from V and 0 from J; bases not matched to a gene: 7. The CDR3 length is 16 residues. The CDR3 region has the DNA TGCGCCAGCAGTGGACGTGCGGGACTAAGCACAGATACGCAGTATTTT. The encoded protein is CASSGRAGLSTDTQYF.

The V gene is TRBV19, the J gene TRBJ2-3, with 9 bases that match TRBD1. The CDR3 extends over 14 amino acids. Per germline, CDR1 LNHDA and CDR2 SQIVND (reference sequence). V shed 8 bases and J 2 bases; nucleotides not matched to a gene: 5. This CDR3 reads CASAGTGITDTQYF. For the CDR3, the DNA is TGTGCCAGTGCCGGGACAGGGATCACAGATACGCAGTATTTT. The whole variable domain, filled in from reference TRBV19 and TRBJ2-3, reads DGGITQSPKYLFRKEGQNVTLSCEQNLNHDAMYWYRQDPGQGLRLIYYSQIVNDFQKGDIAEGYSVSREKKESFPLTVTSAQKNPTAFYLCASAGTGITDTQYFGPGTRLTVL.

This sequence joins TRBV7-2 and TRBJ2-5; D is possibly TRBD1 (6 bases). V was pared by 5 bases and J by 2 bases, with 12 bases between. Germline CDR1 reads SGHTA; CDR2 reads FQGNSA. The CDR3 runs to 14 residues. In nucleotides, the CDR3 is TGTGCCAGCAGCCCGGACAGAGTACAAGAGACCCAGTACTTC. Encoded protein: CASSPDRVQETQYF.

The rearrangement joins TRBV7-8 to TRBJ1-6; maybe TRBD1 (5 bases). CDR3 length: 16 amino acids. Per the germline V gene, CDR1 is SGHVS and CDR2 is FQNEAQ. V lost 4 bases and J 6 bases, leaving 16 bases between the germline ends. CDR3 in amino acids: CASSSRWGVGNSPLHF. The CDR3 DNA is TGTGCCAGCAGCTCCCGGTGGGGGGTTGGTAATTCACCCCTCCACTTT.

The V and J genes are TRBV28 and TRBJ1-1, with D hard to call. This CDR3 is 14 amino acids long. Germline CDR1 is MDHEN and CDR2 is SYDVKM. V lost 6 bases to trimming and J lost 3 bases, with 14 bases between them. CDR3 bases: TGTGCCAGCAGAAGAGGGCCTACGGACACTGAAGCTTTCTTT. Its translation is CASRRGPTDTEAFF.

The rearrangement uses TRBV7-9 and TRBJ1-6, with D unclear. The germline V gene has CDR1 SEHNR and CDR2 FQNEAQ (reference sequence). There are 14 residues in the CDR3. V lost 1 base to trimming and J lost 8 bases, with 9 bases between them. CDR3 region: CASSLGPVDSPLHF. The CDR3 DNA sequence: TGTGCCAGCAGCTTAGGGCCCGTTGATTCACCCCTCCACTTT.

This clone is a singleton in its sample. The chain uses TRBV27 and TRBJ2-1, with 7 bases lining up with TRBD2. CDR3 length: 17 residues. V shed 5 bases, J shed 2 bases, and the junction held 12 bases outside the gene matches. CDR1 MNHEY and CDR2 SMNVEV come from the germline V gene (reference sequence). Written as DNA, the CDR3 is TGTGCCAGCAGTCCTCTAGCGGTCGGGGGGACCTACAATGAGCAGTTCTTC. Encoded protein: CASSPLAVGGTYNEQFF.

This clone was recorded only once. This chain links TRBV6-5 with TRBJ1-4, with D possibly being TRBD1 (5 bases). The CDR3 runs 15 residues. V lost 5 bases and J 2 bases, leaving 12 bases between the germline ends. Germline CDR1 MNHEY, CDR2 SVGAGI. The CDR3 here is CASSTTGSTNEKLFF. DNA for the CDR3: TGTGCCAGCAGTACCACAGGTTCCACTAATGAAAAACTGTTTTTT.

This chain uses TRBV10-3 with TRBJ1-4, with D uncertain. This CDR3 has 15 residues. V was trimmed by 2 bases and J by 3 bases, leaving 10 bases between them. Germline-derived CDR1 and CDR2 are ENHRY and SYGVKD. The CDR3 spells CAISEQAESNEKLFF. In DNA, the CDR3 is TGTGCCATCAGTGAGCAAGCCGAGTCTAATGAAAAACTGTTTTTT.

The chain combines TRBV7-2 with TRBJ2-7; D is uncertain. CDR1 and CDR2 (germline): SGHTA, FQGNSA. The CDR3 totals 14 residues. Trimming removed 1 base from V and 6 bases from J, with 13 bases in between. CDR3 sequence: CASSLVGAESEQYF. The CDR3 DNA reads TGTGCCAGCAGCTTAGTGGGTGCGGAGAGCGAGCAGTACTTC.

This chain uses TRBV29-1 with TRBJ2-3; TRBD2 aligns across 10 bases. Per the germline V gene, CDR1 is SQVTM and CDR2 is ANQGSEA. V shed 4 bases and J 3 bases; nucleotides not matched to a gene: 4. The CDR3 contains 14 residues. The CDR3 reads CSVALAGVTDTQYF. As DNA, the CDR3 is TGCAGCGTTGCCCTAGCGGGAGTGACAGATACGCAGTATTTT.

The J gene is TRBJ2-2, the V gene TRBV5-1; TRBD2 agrees at 10 bases. CDR3 size: 16 residues. The trim removed 0 bases at V and 7 bases at J, leaving 6 bases unmatched. Per the germline V gene, CDR1 is SGHRS and CDR2 is YFSETQ. CDR3 nucleotide sequence: TGCGCCAGCAGCTTGGGGCTAGCGGGAGCGAACGGGGAGCTGTTTTTT. It encodes CASSLGLAGANGELFF.

This clone turned up a few times. The chain joins TRBV4-3 to TRBJ1-6, with D hard to call. This CDR3 region has 15 residues. The V gene's germline CDR1 is LGHNA and CDR2 YSLEER. V was trimmed by 0 bases and J by 5 bases, leaving 8 bases between them. For the CDR3, the DNA is TGCGCCAGCAGCCAAGAGAGGGCCGATAATTCACCCCTCCACTTT. Amino acid sequence: CASSQERADNSPLHF.

The chain's CDR3 is CASSFTSGRGQETQYF. The CDR3 DNA reads as TGTGCCAGCTCATTCACATCGGGCAGGGGGCAAGAGACCCAGTACTTC. The chain links TRBV18 to TRBJ2-5; 7 bases fit TRBD1. The V and J ends lost 5 bases and 2 bases, in that order; junction bases with no gene match: 11. The CDR3 runs to 16 residues. Germline lookup yields CDR1 KGHSH and CDR2 LQKENI.

This sequence joins TRBV24-1 and TRBJ2-5; a weak D match, TRBD2 (5 bases). The CDR3 contains 13 residues. The germline V and J ends were trimmed by 9 bases and 5 bases, with 15 bases remaining between them. Germline loops: CDR1 KGHDR, CDR2 SFDVKD. The CDR3: CATSTGIWETQYF. DNA of the CDR3: TGTGCCACCTCGACGGGGATCTGGGAGACCCAGTACTTC.

This chain joins TRBV19 and TRBJ1-6; D is possibly TRBD1 (5 bases). Germline CDR1 is LNHDA and CDR2 is SQIVND (reference sequence). Trimming stripped 4 bases from V and 8 bases from J, with 6 bases between. This CDR3 has 12 residues. CDR3 sequence reads: CASSTGHSPLHF. CDR3 sequence (DNA): TGTGCCAGTAGTACAGGGCATTCACCCCTCCACTTT.

In nucleotides, the CDR3 is TGTGCCAGCAGTAACGGATGGACTGAGTTCTTC. The encoded protein is CASSNGWTEFF. The chain couples TRBV2 to TRBJ2-1; tentatively, D is TRBD2 (5 bases). The CDR3 runs 11 residues. The V gene's germline CDR1 is SNHLY and CDR2 FYNNEI. Trimming left V 5 bases short and J 14 bases short, with 13 bases between.